The sequence of this T cell receptor (beta chain) was determined in a study of blood T cell repertoires in COVID-19. Overall study: Sites across the United States, Italy and Spain contributed samples from acute and convalescent COVID-19. T cells, B-cell-depleted T cells, or PBMCs provided the cDNA or gDNA that served as material.

Per the germline V gene, CDR1 is SGHTA and CDR2 is FQGTGA. The CDR3 totals 12 residues. Trimming shortened V by 4 bases and J by 3 bases, and 3 bases separated the two germline ends. Authors' data handling: Reference gene primer amplification yielded estimated nucleated cell counts. The protocol was immunoSEQ multiplex PCR, while the TCRdb copy is restricted to in-frame clones and leaves out a portion. V and J calls plus clone size are reproduced from that table; the DNA served to infer D and trimming. The sample yields more than 70,000 clones, around 83% seen once. This receptor was obtained from a human donor in a cohort sampled during active COVID-19. The sequenced sample consisted of peripheral blood. The rearrangement links TRBV7-3 to TRBJ2-2; D ambiguous. CDR3 residues: CASSSYTGELFF. The DNA of the CDR3 is TGTGCCAGCAGCTCCTACACCGGGGAGCTGTTTTTT.